This T cell receptor beta chain comes out of a study of patients and donors after allogeneic stem cell transplantation. This clonotype was counted ten times or more. Each CDR3 protein is one row after TCRdb ran MiXCR on the RT-PCR reads. The repertoire consists of 920,000 or so distinct CDR3 sequences, with about a sixth occurring once and the leading ten covering 6%. The length of the CDR3 is 16 residues. CDR1 is SGHNT and CDR2 is YENEEA in the germline V gene. With V trimmed by 4 bases and J by 2 bases, 2 bases remained unmatched. The chain carries TRBV11-3 and TRBJ2-3, with TRBD2 identical over 14 bases. Sequencing used blood, either unsorted or a sorted T cell fraction (not recorded which). This clonotype originated in a human donor who was either an allogeneic HSCT recipient or a stem cell or donor lymphocyte infusion donor (not recorded which). It is not recorded whose cells these are; they may come from a transplant donor. The CDR3 coding sequence is TGTGCCAGCAGCTCGGGACTAGCGGGGGTCACAGATACGCAGTATTTT. Protein: CASSSGLAGVTDTQYF.